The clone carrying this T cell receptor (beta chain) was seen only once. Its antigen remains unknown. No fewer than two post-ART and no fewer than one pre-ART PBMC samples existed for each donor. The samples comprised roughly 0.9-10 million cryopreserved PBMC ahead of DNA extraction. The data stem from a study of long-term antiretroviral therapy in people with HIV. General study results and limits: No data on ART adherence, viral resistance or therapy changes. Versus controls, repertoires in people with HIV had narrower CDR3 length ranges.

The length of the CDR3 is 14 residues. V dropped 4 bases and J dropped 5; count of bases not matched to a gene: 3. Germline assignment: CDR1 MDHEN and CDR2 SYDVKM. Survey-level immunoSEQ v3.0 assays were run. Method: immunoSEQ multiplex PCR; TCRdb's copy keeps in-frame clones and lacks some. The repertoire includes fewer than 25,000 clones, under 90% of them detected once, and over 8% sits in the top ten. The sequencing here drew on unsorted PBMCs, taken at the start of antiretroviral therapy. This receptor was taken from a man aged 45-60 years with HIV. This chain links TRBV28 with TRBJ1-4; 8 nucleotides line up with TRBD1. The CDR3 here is CASSWTGSNEKLFF. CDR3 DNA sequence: TGTGCCAGCAGTTGGACAGGGTCAAATGAAAAACTGTTTTTT.